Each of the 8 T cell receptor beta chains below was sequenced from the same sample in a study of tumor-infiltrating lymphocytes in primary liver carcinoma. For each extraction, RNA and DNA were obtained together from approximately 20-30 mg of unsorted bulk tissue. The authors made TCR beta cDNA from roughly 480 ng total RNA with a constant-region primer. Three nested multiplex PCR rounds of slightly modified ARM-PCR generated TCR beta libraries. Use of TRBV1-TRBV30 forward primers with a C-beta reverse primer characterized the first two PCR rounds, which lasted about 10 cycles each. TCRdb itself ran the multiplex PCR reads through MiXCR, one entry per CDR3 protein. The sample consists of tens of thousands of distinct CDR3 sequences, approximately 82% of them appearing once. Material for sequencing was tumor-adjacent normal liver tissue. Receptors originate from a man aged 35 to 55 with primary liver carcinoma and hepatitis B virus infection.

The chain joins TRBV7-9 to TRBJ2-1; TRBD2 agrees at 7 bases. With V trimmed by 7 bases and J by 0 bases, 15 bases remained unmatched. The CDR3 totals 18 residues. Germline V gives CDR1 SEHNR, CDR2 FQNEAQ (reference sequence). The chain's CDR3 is CASNPGSSGGRSYNEQFF. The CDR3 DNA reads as TGTGCCAGCAACCCCGGGTCTAGCGGAGGGCGCTCCTACAATGAGCAGTTCTTC.

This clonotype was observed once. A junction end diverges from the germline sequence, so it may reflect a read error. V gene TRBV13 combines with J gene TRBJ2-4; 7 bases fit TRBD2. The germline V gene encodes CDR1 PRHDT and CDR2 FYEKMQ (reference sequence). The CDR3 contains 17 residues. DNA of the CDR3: TGTGCCAGCAGCTTAATCCCCGGGGGGTTGGACAAAAACGTTCAGTACTTC. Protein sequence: CASSLIPGGLDKNVQYF.

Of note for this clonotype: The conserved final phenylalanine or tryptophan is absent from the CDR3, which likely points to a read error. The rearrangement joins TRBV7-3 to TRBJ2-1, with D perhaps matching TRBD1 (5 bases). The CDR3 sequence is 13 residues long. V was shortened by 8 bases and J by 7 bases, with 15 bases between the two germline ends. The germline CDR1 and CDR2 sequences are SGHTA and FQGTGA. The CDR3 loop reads CASSSGFGNEQFI. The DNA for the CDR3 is TGTGCCAGCTCGTCAGGGTTTGGAAATGAGCAGTTCATC.

The CDR3 loop reads CASSSGRLLTEAFF. The DNA of the CDR3 is TGTGCCAGCAGTTCGGGCCGGCTCCTCACTGAAGCTTTCTTT. The rearrangement joins TRBV12-3 or TRBV12-4 to TRBJ1-1; D gene uncertain. Trimming shortened V by 4 bases and J by 4 bases, and 13 bases separated the two germline ends. This CDR3 spans 14 amino acids.

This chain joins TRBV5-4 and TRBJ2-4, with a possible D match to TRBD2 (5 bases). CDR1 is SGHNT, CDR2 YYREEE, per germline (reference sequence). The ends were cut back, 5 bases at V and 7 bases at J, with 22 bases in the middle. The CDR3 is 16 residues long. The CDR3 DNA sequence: TGTGCCAGCAGTCAAGGCGTGGAGGCGGCAGCGAACATTCAGTACTTC. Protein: CASSQGVEAAANIQYF.

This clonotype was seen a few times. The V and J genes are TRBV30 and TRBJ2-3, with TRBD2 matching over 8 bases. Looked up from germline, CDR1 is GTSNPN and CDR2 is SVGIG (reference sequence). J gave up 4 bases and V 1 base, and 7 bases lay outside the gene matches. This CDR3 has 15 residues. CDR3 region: CAWSGASGRADTQYF. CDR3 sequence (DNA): TGTGCCTGGAGTGGGGCCAGCGGGAGAGCAGATACGCAGTATTTT. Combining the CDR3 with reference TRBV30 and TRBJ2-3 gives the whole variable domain SQTIHQWPATLVQPVGSPLSLECTVEGTSNPNLYWYRQAAGRGLQLLFYSVGIGQISSEVPQNLSASRPQDRQFILSSKKLLLSDSGFYLCAWSGASGRADTQYFGPGTRLTVL.

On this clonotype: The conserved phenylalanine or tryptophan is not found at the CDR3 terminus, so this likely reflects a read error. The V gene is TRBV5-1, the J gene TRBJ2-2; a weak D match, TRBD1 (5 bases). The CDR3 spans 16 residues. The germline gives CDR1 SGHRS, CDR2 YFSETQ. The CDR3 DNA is TGCGACAGCAGCTTACATCACAGGACGAACACTTGGGAGCTGTTTCTT. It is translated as CDSSLHHRTNTWELFL.

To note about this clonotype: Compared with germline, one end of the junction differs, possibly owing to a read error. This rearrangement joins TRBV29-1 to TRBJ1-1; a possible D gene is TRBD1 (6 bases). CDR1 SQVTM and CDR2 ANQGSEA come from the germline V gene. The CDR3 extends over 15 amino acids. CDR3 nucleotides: TGCAGCCTTGAAGGAGGGGACACAGTGAACACTAAGGCTTTCTTT. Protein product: CSLEGGDTVNTKAFF.